The TCR beta chain described here comes from a study of identical twins. This clonotype was seen only a few times. Via MiXCR, TCRdb re-called the 5' RACE reads, giving one row per CDR3 protein. Seen here are 200,000 or so distinct CDR3 sequences, roughly 15% observed once, and the top ten hold around 40%. These data also formed part of another study, on T cells expressing NK-cell markers. Per that paper: Several donors showed these clonotypes also leading the CD3+CD56-NKG2C+ fraction.

The sample comprised CD8+ T cells sorted from blood. This receptor was identified in a woman aged 18-29 years in good health.

In nucleotides, the CDR3 is TGTGCCAGCACCAAGAGAATCCACGAGCAGTACTTC. Residues: CASTKRIHEQYF. The chain combines TRBV28 with TRBJ2-7; D is unresolved. Trimming shortened V by 7 bases and J by 5 bases, and 12 bases separated the two germline ends. The germline CDR1 and CDR2 sequences are MDHEN and SYDVKM. This CDR3 spans 12 amino acids.